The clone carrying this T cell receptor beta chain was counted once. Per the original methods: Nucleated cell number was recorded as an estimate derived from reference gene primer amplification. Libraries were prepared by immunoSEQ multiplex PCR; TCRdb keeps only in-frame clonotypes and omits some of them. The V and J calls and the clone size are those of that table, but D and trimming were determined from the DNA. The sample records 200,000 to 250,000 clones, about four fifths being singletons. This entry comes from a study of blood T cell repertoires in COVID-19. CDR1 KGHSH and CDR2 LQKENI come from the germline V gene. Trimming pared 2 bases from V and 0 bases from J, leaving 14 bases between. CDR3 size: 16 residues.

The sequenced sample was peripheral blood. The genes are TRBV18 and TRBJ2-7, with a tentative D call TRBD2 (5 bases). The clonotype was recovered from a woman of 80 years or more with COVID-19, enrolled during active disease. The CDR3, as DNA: TGTGCCAGCTCACCAGGCTCTAGCTTACACTCCTACGAGCAGTACTTC. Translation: CASSPGSSLHSYEQYF.